The rows below give T cell receptor beta chains drawn from one sample of a study of blood T cell repertoires in COVID-19. Libraries were prepared by immunoSEQ multiplex PCR; TCRdb keeps only in-frame clonotypes and omits some of them. The sample holds some 210,000 clones; roughly 87% are singletons and the top ten take approximately 10%. The material sequenced was PBMCs or T cells enriched from blood (not recorded which). The receptors derive from a man aged 18-30 years with acute COVID-19. Both conserved end residues are trimmed from each CDR3. The listing skips clone size in some rows; elsewhere it reads once, few, many or a size class.

V,J,size,CDR3
TRBV11-3,TRBJ2-5,-,ASITGATAQETQY
TRBV25-1,TRBJ2-3,-,ASSSDSDTQY
TRBV5-6,TRBJ2-1,-,ASSIHPSGSKDEQF
TRBV4-2,TRBJ2-7,-,ASSPSGISSYEQY
TRBV9,TRBJ2-3,-,ASSVETSGKADTQY
TRBV14,TRBJ2-1,once,ASSRTSGKVDEQF
TRBV11-2,TRBJ2-1,-,ASSLEGSEQF
TRBV5-4,TRBJ2-1,-,ASSSLEGSYNEQF
TRBV11-2,TRBJ2-1,-,ASSSLAGEVIEQF
TRBV6-5,TRBJ2-1,-,ASTPRGAHEQF
TRBV7-2,TRBJ2-5,-,ASSLNSGKETQY
TRBV18,TRBJ2-1,-,ASSSNNVGNEQF
TRBV3-1/TRBV3-2,TRBJ2-7,-,ASSHLSDRNEQY
TRBV29-1,TRBJ2-2,-,SVVRDTGELF
TRBV11-3,TRBJ2-2,-,ASSPRGRNGELF